The clone carrying this T cell receptor beta chain was observed a handful of times. Only in-frame clones appear in the TCRdb table, and some are missing; sequencing was by immunoSEQ multiplex PCR. The table lists 40,000 to 55,000 clones, more than 85% of them singletons. This sample was included in a study of lymphopenia after photon versus proton radiotherapy. The ends were cut back, 2 bases at V and 2 bases at J, with 3 bases in the middle. Germline loops: CDR1 MNHEY, CDR2 SVGAGI. This CDR3 comprises 12 residues. This TCR came from a woman in her thirties or forties with cholangiocarcinoma. This rearrangement joins TRBV6-5 to TRBJ1-2; D call uncertain. Specimen: peripheral blood, collected from a patient treated with photon-based radiotherapy. CDR3 amino acids: CASSYQNYGYTF. For the CDR3, the DNA is TGTGCCAGCAGTTACCAGAACTATGGCTACACCTTC.